These 3 T cell receptor beta chains came from one sample sequenced in a study of blood T cell repertoires in COVID-19. Assay used: immunoSEQ multiplex PCR; TCRdb lists only in-frame clones, some missing. The table shows about 480,000 clones, with about 89% occurring only once. Material for sequencing was peripheral blood. These TCRs come from a woman aged 50 to 60 with COVID-19, enrolled during active disease.

V and J are TRBV5-6 and TRBJ2-7, with TRBD1 as a possible D gene (5 bases). The CDR3 has 13 amino acids. V lost 5 bases and J 1 base, leaving 10 bases between the germline ends. Looked up from germline, CDR1 is SGHDT and CDR2 is YYEEEE. CDR3 protein: CASSPGFSYEQYF. In DNA form, the CDR3 reads TGTGCCAGCAGTCCAGGGTTTTCCTACGAGCAGTACTTC. The whole variable domain, remainder taken from reference TRBV5-6 and TRBJ2-7, is DAGVTQSPTHLIKTRGQQVTLRCSPKSGHDTVSWYQQALGQGPQFIFQYYEEEERQRGNFPDRFSGHQFPNYSSELNVNALLLGDSALYLCASSPGFSYEQYFGPGTRLTVT.

The chain joins TRBV2 to TRBJ1-4, with D unresolved. The length of the CDR3 is 13 residues. The germline V gene encodes CDR1 SNHLY and CDR2 FYNNEI. Trimming removed 2 bases at V and 6 bases at J, with 7 bases between. The DNA of the CDR3 is TGTGCCAGCAGTGAAAGGACTCATGAAAAACTGTTTTTT. This sequence encodes CASSERTHEKLFF.

The V and J genes are TRBV5-1 and TRBJ2-5; the D gene is possibly TRBD1 (6 bases). CDR1 is SGHRS and CDR2 is YFSETQ in the germline V gene. This CDR3 is 14 amino acids long. The V end lost 2 bases, the J end lost 2 bases, and 10 bases lay between the germline ends. The CDR3 loop is CASSFTQGQETQYF. The CDR3 DNA reads TGCGCCAGCAGCTTTACCCAGGGGCAAGAGACCCAGTACTTC.